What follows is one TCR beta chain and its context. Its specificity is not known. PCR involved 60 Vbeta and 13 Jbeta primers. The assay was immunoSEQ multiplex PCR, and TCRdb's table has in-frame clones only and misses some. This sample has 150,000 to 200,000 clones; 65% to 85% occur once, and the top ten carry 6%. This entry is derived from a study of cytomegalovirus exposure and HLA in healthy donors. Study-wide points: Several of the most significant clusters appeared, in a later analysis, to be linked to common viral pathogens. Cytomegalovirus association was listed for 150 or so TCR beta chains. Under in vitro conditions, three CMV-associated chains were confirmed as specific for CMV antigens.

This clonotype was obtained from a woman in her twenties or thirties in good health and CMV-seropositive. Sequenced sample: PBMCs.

This CDR3 reads CASSLMGTGNSPLHF. The DNA of the CDR3 is TGTGCCAGCAGCTTAATGGGGACAGGGAATTCACCCCTCCACTTT. V usage is TRBV7-3 and J usage is TRBJ1-6, with TRBD1 matching 9 bases. Germline CDR1 and CDR2: SGHTA and FQGTGA. The length of the CDR3 is 15 residues. The J segment lost 7 bases and the V segment lost 1 base, leaving 2 bases of the junction unmatched. The full variable domain, completed using reference TRBV7-3 and TRBJ1-6, is GAGVSQTPSNKVTEKGKYVELRCDPISGHTALYWYRQSLGQGPEFLIYFQGTGAADDSGLPNDRFFAVRPEGSVSTLKIQRTERGDSAVYLCASSLMGTGNSPLHFGNGTRLTVT.